The text below deals with one T cell receptor beta chain. This specimen belongs to a study of T cell changes during pregnancy in multiple sclerosis. V shed 1 base and J shed 4 bases, with 4 bases lying between them. CDR1 is MGHRA and CDR2 is YSYEKL in the germline V gene. The CDR3 length is 12 residues. Measured with immunoSEQ multiplex PCR; TCRdb has only the in-frame clones, and not every one. The data contain roughly 38,000 clones, around 92% of them seen just once; the ten biggest clones take up approximately 0.44%. Specimen: CD4+ T cells from peripheral blood mononuclear cells, collected in the second trimester of pregnancy. This receptor was obtained from a female donor in good health, enrolled as a control in a pregnancy study. The V and J genes are TRBV4-1 and TRBJ1-2, with no clear D. The CDR3 sequence: CASSQASYGYTF. The CDR3 DNA is TGCGCCAGCAGCCAAGCTTCCTATGGCTACACCTTC.